This T cell receptor beta chain was captured by sequencing in a study of control samples from healthy donors and cancer patients (dated by TCRdb to 2020 to 2021). The CDR3 has 16 amino acids, counting the end cysteine and phenylalanine. Just CDR3 DNA is preserved here, 48 bases in frame from base 1. The germline V gene (reference sequence) gives CDR1 as WNHNN and CDR2 as SYGVQD. V is clipped by 2 bases and J by 2 bases, and the sequence between their germline boundaries is 14 bases long. Library method: the immunoSEQ multiplex PCR assay. Not all clones reach the TCRdb copy of this immuneACCESS table, which keeps in-frame sequences only. Checked studies attribute under half of the gap to unresolved V genes and leave the rest unexplained. For this sample the table gives over 100,000 clones, of which about 87% were detected only once. The ten biggest clones cover around 3.3% of the sample. Remarks on this clone: The antigen it binds to is not known. Base qualities were left out, and no much larger clone turns up one base away.

The V and J segments used are TRBV10-1 and TRBJ2-3; D gene: possibly TRBD2, on 6 matching bases. Sequenced: blood. The source of this sequence is a man aged 35-49 years in good health. The CDR3 is CASSESPWTTTDTQYF. The DNA reads as follows: TGCGCCAGCAGTGAGAGCCCTTGGACTACCACAGATACGCAGTATTTT.